This T cell receptor beta chain was obtained from a study of T-cell memory formation after mild COVID-19. Study-wide findings and caveats: Confirmation of SARS-CoV-2 specificity was lacking for second-wave clones peaking day 37. The main location of contracting CD4+ clones was CM and EM, and that of contracting CD8+ clones was EMRA.

TCRdb redid the calling of the 5' RACE reads with MiXCR, one entry per CDR3 protein. The table lists roughly 400,000 distinct CDR3 sequences, 24% of them singletons. Comments on this clonotype: Its cognate antigen is unknown.

The CDR3 totals 15 residues. Germline lookup yields CDR1 SGHNT and CDR2 YENEEA. V was trimmed by 5 bases and J by 0 bases, leaving 13 bases between them. Sequencing was carried out using PBMCs or a T cell subset sorted from them (not recorded which). This TCR was sampled from an adult woman who had mild COVID-19 (a few samples of this study predate the infection). Cell type and time point are not known. The chain recombines TRBV11-3 with TRBJ1-1, with D maybe TRBD1 (5 bases). The CDR3 region has the DNA TGTGCCAGCAGCCAACGGGACGGAATGAACACTGAAGCTTTCTTT. It yields the protein CASSQRDGMNTEAFF.